This T cell receptor (beta chain) comes out of a study of shared clonotypes between healthy human individuals. CDR3 length: 17 residues. Per germline, CDR1 SGHTA and CDR2 FQGTGA. V lost 6 bases and J lost 4; bases outside the gene matches: 13. This clone was counted a few times. TCRdb's copy holds only in-frame clones and misses some; the assay was immunoSEQ multiplex PCR. This sample has about 700,000 clones, with under 80% found just once. The source of this sequence is a woman in her 30s in good health. What was sequenced was memory CD4+ T cells sorted from blood. Sample subset: CD45RA-negative fraction. The chain couples TRBV7-3 to TRBJ2-1, with 9 nucleotides matching TRBD2. Written as DNA, the CDR3 is TGTGCCAGCAGTCCTACCACCGCTAGCGGGGTATACAATGAGCAGTTCTTC. It specifies CASSPTTASGVYNEQFF.